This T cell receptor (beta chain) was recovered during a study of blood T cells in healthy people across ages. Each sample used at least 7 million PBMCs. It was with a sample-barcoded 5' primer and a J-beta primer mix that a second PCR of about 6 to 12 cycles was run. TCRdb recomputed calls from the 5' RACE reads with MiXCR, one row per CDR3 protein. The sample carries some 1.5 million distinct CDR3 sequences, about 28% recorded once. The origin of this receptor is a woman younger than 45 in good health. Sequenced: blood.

The chain's CDR3 is CSASPGLNTGELFF. Written as DNA, the CDR3 is TGCAGTGCTAGCCCCGGGCTGAACACCGGGGAGCTGTTTTTT. V gene TRBV20-1 combines with J gene TRBJ2-2, with no clear D. Germline V gene data show CDR1 as DFQATT and CDR2 as SNEGSKA (reference sequence). This CDR3 is 14 amino acids long. V dropped 3 bases and J dropped 1 base, with 9 bases sitting between them.